These 12 T cell receptor beta chains were sequenced from one sample in a study of blood T cell repertoires in COVID-19. Profiling relied on immunoSEQ multiplex PCR, and the TCRdb table lists in-frame clones only, not all of them. The profile shows some 420,000 clones, roughly nine tenths of them singletons. The specimen was PBMCs or T cells enriched from blood (not recorded which). Source of these receptors: a man younger than 40 who had recovered from COVID-19.

The chain joins TRBV9 to TRBJ1-5, with D perhaps matching TRBD1 (6 bases). This CDR3 contains 14 residues. The germline gives CDR1 SGDLS, CDR2 YYNGEE. Trimming removed 4 bases at V and 0 bases at J, with 8 bases between. The CDR3 sequence is CASSHRDSNQPQHF. Written as DNA, the CDR3 is TGTGCCAGCAGCCACAGGGATAGCAATCAGCCCCAGCATTTT.

This chain connects TRBV2 to TRBJ2-1; perhaps TRBD2 as D (6 bases). Germline loops: CDR1 SNHLY, CDR2 FYNNEI. V dropped 4 bases and J dropped 8 bases, with 15 bases sitting between them. The CDR3 runs 14 residues. The CDR3 here is CASSVGLGVDEQFF. In DNA, the CDR3 is TGTGCCAGCAGTGTGGGACTCGGGGTGGATGAGCAGTTCTTC.

A word on this clone: Other DNA sequences of this sample code for an identical CDR3. The chain has TRBV18 and TRBJ1-1; D might be TRBD1 (5 bases). Germline CDR1 and CDR2: KGHSH and LQKENI. V was cut by 4 bases and J by 2 bases, with 11 bases left in between. The CDR3 runs to 14 residues. The CDR3 DNA sequence: TGTGCCAGCTCACAGGGACTACTAAACACTGAAGCTTTCTTT. Translated, it gives CASSQGLLNTEAFF. Based on the CDR3 plus reference TRBV18 and TRBJ1-1, the full variable domain is NAGVMQNPRHLVRRRGQEARLRCSPMKGHSHVYWYRQLPEEGLKFMVYLQKENIIDESGMPKERFSAEFPKEGPSILRIQQVVRGDSAAYFCASSQGLLNTEAFFGQGTRLTVV.

V and J are TRBV28 and TRBJ1-1; possibly TRBD1 for D (6 bases). The CDR3 covers 17 residues. V lost 4 bases and J 1 base, leaving 19 bases between the germline ends. Germline values: CDR1 MDHEN, CDR2 SYDVKM. The CDR3: CASSYWDKYLSNTEAFF. CDR3 DNA: TGTGCCAGCAGTTACTGGGACAAATACTTATCGAACACTGAAGCTTTCTTT. The full variable domain, with the rest looked up from reference TRBV28 and TRBJ1-1, is DVKVTQSSRYLVKRTGEKVFLECVQDMDHENMFWYRQDPGLGLRLIYFSYDVKMKEKGDIPEGYSVSREKKERFSLILESASTNQTSMYLCASSYWDKYLSNTEAFFGQGTRLTVV.

The V call is TRBV19, the J call TRBJ2-5; TRBD2 aligns across 9 bases. Germline V gene data show CDR1 as LNHDA and CDR2 as SQIVND (reference sequence). The CDR3 length is 16 residues. Trimming cost V 4 bases and J 5 bases; bases outside gene matches: 11. CDR3 in amino acids: CASSNTGTSWFETQYF. The CDR3 region has the DNA TGTGCCAGTAGTAATACCGGGACTAGCTGGTTTGAGACCCAGTACTTC.

The chain is built from TRBV6-1 and TRBJ2-5, with 16 bases that match TRBD2. Germline V gene sequence: CDR1 MNHNS, CDR2 SASEGT. The CDR3 spans 19 residues. The J segment lost 4 bases and the V segment lost 4 bases, leaving 12 bases of the junction unmatched. The CDR3 DNA reads as TGTGCCAGCAGTGTACCGGGACTAGCGGGAGGGCCGCGAGGAGAGACCCAGTACTTC. It specifies CASSVPGLAGGPRGETQYF.

This chain uses TRBV2 with TRBJ1-1, with no clear D. Trimming took 5 bases from V and 14 from J, leaving 15 bases between them. CDR3 length: 11 amino acids. Germline assignment: CDR1 SNHLY and CDR2 FYNNEI. The CDR3 is CASSHRENWFF. The DNA of the CDR3 is TGTGCCAGCAGTCACCGGGAGAATTGGTTCTTT.

This sequence joins TRBV28 and TRBJ1-6; D might be TRBD1 (6 bases). The CDR3 spans 14 residues. The ends were cut back, 3 bases at V and 9 bases at J, with 12 bases in the middle. The germline CDR1 and CDR2 sequences are MDHEN and SYDVKM. The CDR3 nucleotides read TGTGCCAGCAGTTTCATACAGGGTAGTTCACCCCTCCACTTT. It codes for CASSFIQGSSPLHF.

Written as DNA, the CDR3 is TGTGCCAGTAGTGTGGTAGCGGGAGTTAATGAGCAGTTCTTC. Its protein is CASSVVAGVNEQFF. V gene TRBV19 combines with J gene TRBJ2-1; 9 bases line up with TRBD2. The V and J ends lost 5 bases and 7 bases, in that order; junction bases with no gene match: 6. Germline values: CDR1 LNHDA, CDR2 SQIVND (reference sequence). This CDR3 contains 14 residues.

The chain carries TRBV4-1 and TRBJ1-6; TRBD1 matches 7 bases. From germline, CDR1 is MGHRA and CDR2 YSYEKL. After removal of 5 bases from V and 10 bases from J, the junction contained 8 bases not matched to a gene. The CDR3 runs to 14 residues. CDR3 DNA: TGCGCCAGCAGCTACGCGACAGGGAGCTCACCCCTCCACTTT. As protein: CASSYATGSSPLHF.

The chain uses TRBV30 and TRBJ1-4; D not certain. CDR1 is GTSNPN, CDR2 SVGIG, per germline (reference sequence). CDR3 length equals 13 residues. Between the trimmed V and J ends, which lost 4 bases and 3 bases, there was a span of 9 bases. The CDR3 DNA reads as TGTGCCTGGAACGGGGTGCCTAATGAAAAACTGTTTTTT. Protein: CAWNGVPNEKLFF.

The genes are TRBV5-1 and TRBJ2-5; 8 bases are a match to TRBD2. Germline V lookup: CDR1 SGHRS, CDR2 YFSETQ. The CDR3 has 15 residues. V dropped 2 bases and J dropped 2; count of bases not matched to a gene: 5. The CDR3 DNA is TGCGCCAGCAGCTTAGCGGGAGAGCCTCAAGAGACCCAGTACTTC. As protein: CASSLAGEPQETQYF.